Presented here are 21 T cell receptor beta chains from one specimen sequenced in a study of blood T cells in healthy people across ages. Primers used in a second PCR of about 7 to 12 cycles were a sample-barcoded 5' primer and a J-beta primer mix. TCRdb processed the 5' RACE reads anew with MiXCR; each CDR3 protein has one entry. The sample contains hundreds of thousands of distinct CDR3 sequences, around 25% of which appear only once. This sample also appeared in a second study, on T cells of mothers and their children.

Sample: blood. These receptors were taken from a boy younger than 18 in good health.

Only a few counts were recorded for this clonotype. The chain couples TRBV29-1 to TRBJ2-7, with a possible D match to TRBD2 (5 bases). Between the trimmed V and J ends, which lost 0 bases and 3 bases, there was a span of 12 bases. The CDR3 runs to 14 residues. CDR1 and CDR2 from the germline V gene are SQVTM and ANQGSEA. The CDR3 coding sequence is TGCAGCGTTGAAGATCGCGAGGGCATCTACGAGCAGTACTTC. This codes for CSVEDREGIYEQYF.

The rearrangement joins TRBV6-5 to TRBJ2-5; D is unclear. The closer fit of TRBJ2-1 to the DNA end suggests the J call may be wrong. This CDR3 region has 13 residues. The germline gives CDR1 MNHEY, CDR2 SVGAGI. CDR3 DNA sequence: TGTGCCAGCAGTTACCCAGACAAGGATGAGCAGTTCTTC. Amino acid sequence: CASSYPDKDEQFF.

The chain has TRBV5-6 and TRBJ1-5, with 8 positions matching TRBD1. The CDR3 extends over 16 amino acids. With V trimmed by 1 base and J by 2 bases, 5 bases remained unmatched. The germline CDR1 and CDR2 sequences are SGHDT and YYEEEE. The CDR3 here is CASSLFRGQGNQPQHF. CDR3 in DNA: TGTGCCAGCAGCTTGTTCCGGGGACAGGGCAATCAGCCCCAGCATTTT.

This clonotype was seen only a few times. J is TRBJ2-1 and V is TRBV5-1, with 8 bases identical to TRBD2. CDR1 is SGHRS, CDR2 YFSETQ, per germline. The V gene end was trimmed by 0 bases and the J gene end by 4 bases; junction bases not matched to a gene: 6. There are 16 residues in the CDR3. CDR3 coding DNA: TGCGCCAGCAGCTTGGCCGGGAGCGGGAGTTACAATGAGCAGTTCTTC. Its translation is CASSLAGSGSYNEQFF.

The rearrangement joins TRBV5-5 to TRBJ1-3, with D uncertain. The germline CDR1 and CDR2 sequences are SGHKS and YYEKEE (reference sequence). The CDR3 is made up of 15 amino acids. V was clipped by 0 bases and J by 2 bases, with 9 bases between them. In DNA form, the CDR3 reads TGTGCCAGCAGCTTGGCGACCCGAGCTGGAAACACCATATATTTT. Amino acids: CASSLATRAGNTIYF.

The J gene is TRBJ2-5, the V gene TRBV5-8, with 9 bases identical to TRBD2. The CDR3 is 15 amino acids. CDR1 SGHTS and CDR2 YDEGEE come from the germline V gene. V trimming: 1 base; J trimming: 3 bases; junction bases outside the gene matches: 4. The CDR3 bases are TGTGCCAGCAGCTTGTCTCCTAGCGGGAAAGAGACCCAGTACTTC. Residues: CASSLSPSGKETQYF.

The chain carries TRBV11-3 and TRBJ2-5; 7 bases fit TRBD1. The J segment lost 3 bases and the V segment lost 4 bases, leaving 8 bases of the junction unmatched. Germline CDR1 and CDR2: SGHNT and YENEEA. This CDR3 spans 15 amino acids. The CDR3 loop reads CASSSRWDSKETQYF. CDR3 nucleotide sequence: TGTGCCAGCAGCTCGCGTTGGGACAGTAAAGAGACCCAGTACTTC.

This clonotype was found a few times. This chain uses TRBV27 with TRBJ2-3, with D possibly TRBD2 on 5 matching bases. This CDR3 contains 14 residues. Looked up from germline, CDR1 is MNHEY and CDR2 is SMNVEV (reference sequence). V lost 3 bases and J lost 2, with 9 bases in between. The CDR3, as DNA: TGTGCCAGCAGTTTCGGGGTGCCCACAGATACGCAGTATTTT. Translation: CASSFGVPTDTQYF.

The V call is TRBV6-5, the J call TRBJ2-5; 7 positions match TRBD2. Germline values: CDR1 MNHEY, CDR2 SVGAGI. This CDR3 region has 15 residues. V trimming: 3 bases; J trimming: 4 bases; junction bases outside the gene matches: 8. Here the CDR3 DNA reads TGTGCCAGCAGTTATTCCTCGGGGGGTGGAGAGACCCAGTACTTC. It is translated as CASSYSSGGGETQYF.

The chain has TRBV20-1 and TRBJ2-3; 8 positions match TRBD1. This CDR3 has 14 amino acids. V shed 6 bases and J 5 bases; nucleotides not matched to a gene: 10. Germline V CDR1 and CDR2: DFQATT, SNEGSKA (reference sequence). The chain's CDR3 is CSATTGQGIDTQYF. The CDR3 region has the DNA TGCAGTGCCACCACAGGACAGGGAATAGATACGCAGTATTTT.

The sample holds a few counts of this clonotype. The chain joins TRBV7-2 to TRBJ2-1; possibly TRBD2 for D (6 bases). V was clipped by 10 bases and J by 0 bases, with 10 bases between them. The CDR3 is made up of 13 amino acids. CDR1 is SGHTA, CDR2 FQGNSA, per germline. In DNA, the CDR3 is TGTGCCACCGGGACTCCCTCCTACAATGAGCAGTTCTTC. Protein product: CATGTPSYNEQFF.

The CDR3 DNA is TGTGCCAGCAGCCAAGATCCTCTCGGGACAGGGGGTTTAGCTTTCTTT. Translated: CASSQDPLGTGGLAFF. The chain joins TRBV14 to TRBJ1-1, with 11 bases aligning to TRBD1. CDR1 SGHDN and CDR2 FVKESK come from the germline V gene. This CDR3 is 16 amino acids long. Trimming cost V 0 bases and J 10 bases; bases outside gene matches: 10. The complete variable domain, with remaining parts taken from reference TRBV14 and TRBJ1-1, reads EAGVTQFPSHSVIEKGQTVTLRCDPISGHDNLYWYRRVMGKEIKFLLHFVKESKQDESGMPNNRFLAERTGGTYSTLKVQPAELEDSGVYFCASSQDPLGTGGLAFFGQGTRLTVV.

This clonotype was observed a few times. The chain combines TRBV15 with TRBJ2-3; no clear D. Trimming pared 0 bases from V and 1 base from J, leaving 5 bases between. CDR1 and CDR2 from the germline V gene are LNHNV and YYDKDF (reference sequence). The CDR3 runs 14 residues. In nucleotides, the CDR3 is TGTGCCACCAGCAGAGATAAAGGCACAGATACGCAGTATTTT. Encoded protein: CATSRDKGTDTQYF. Supplemented by reference TRBV15 and TRBJ2-3, the full variable domain reads DAMVIQNPRYQVTQFGKPVTLSCSQTLNHNVMYWYQQKSSQAPKLLFHYYDKDFNNEADTPDNFQSRRPNTSFCFLDIRSPGLGDTAMYLCATSRDKGTDTQYFGPGTRLTVL.

This chain uses TRBV29-1 with TRBJ2-1, with D perhaps matching TRBD1 (6 bases). The CDR3 spans 13 residues. Between the trimmed V and J ends, which lost 6 bases and 3 bases, there was a span of 12 bases. Germline lookup yields CDR1 SQVTM and CDR2 ANQGSEA. CDR3 coding DNA: TGCAGCGTCGGGACATTAAGCTACAATGAGCAGTTCTTC. Translation: CSVGTLSYNEQFF.

The rearrangement links TRBV28 to TRBJ2-5; TRBD2 matches 13 bases. The better agreement between TRBJ2-1 and the DNA end casts doubt on the J call. The CDR3 contains 18 residues. From germline, CDR1 is MDHEN and CDR2 SYDVKM. CDR3 nucleotides: TGTGCCAGCAGTCTCCGGACTAGCGGGAGACCCTTCGGCGATGAGCAGTTCTTC. Amino acid sequence: CASSLRTSGRPFGDEQFF.

In this sample, this clonotype turned up a few times. This chain joins TRBV2 and TRBJ2-1, with D possibly being TRBD2 (6 bases). The DNA end is more similar to TRBJ2-7, so the J call may be wrong. The germline V gene encodes CDR1 SNHLY and CDR2 FYNNEI. The CDR3 totals 15 residues. The CDR3 DNA is TGTGCCAGCAGTGAAGGTAGGGCGGGATTGTACGAGCAGTACTTC. This encodes CASSEGRAGLYEQYF.

The rearrangement joins TRBV29-1 to TRBJ1-2, with D hard to call. The V and J ends lost 3 bases and 4 bases respectively, with 15 bases between them. Germline loops: CDR1 SQVTM, CDR2 ANQGSEA. CDR3 size: 14 residues. The CDR3 sequence: CSVEVREGSYGYTF. The DNA for the CDR3 is TGCAGCGTTGAGGTTCGGGAAGGGAGCTATGGCTACACCTTC.

The chain couples TRBV3-1 to TRBJ2-6; weak D call: TRBD2 (6 bases). Trimming took 8 bases from V and 2 from J, leaving 13 bases between them. CDR3 size: 15 residues. The germline gives CDR1 LGHDT, CDR2 YNNKEL (reference sequence). The CDR3: CASAEGRAGANVLTF. The CDR3 nucleotides read TGTGCCAGCGCGGAGGGACGTGCTGGGGCCAACGTCCTGACTTTC.

This clonotype was counted only a few times. This chain connects TRBV5-1 to TRBJ2-2, with TRBD2 as a possible D gene (6 bases). The CDR3 is 15 amino acids. V was clipped by 6 bases and J by 1 base, with 13 bases between them. Germline V CDR1 and CDR2: SGHRS, YFSETQ. The CDR3 DNA is TGCGCCAGCACCCGGGGACTTCTGAACACCGGGGAGCTGTTTTTT. As protein: CASTRGLLNTGELFF.

The gene calls are TRBV10-3 and TRBJ2-1, with D tentatively TRBD2 (5 bases). Germline V gene sequence: CDR1 ENHRY, CDR2 SYGVKD. Trimming removed 4 bases at V and 4 bases at J, with 8 bases between. The length of the CDR3 is 13 residues. CDR3 in DNA: TGTGCCATCAGTGTTGAGGGTTACAATGAGCAGTTCTTC. It codes for CAISVEGYNEQFF.

The chain recombines TRBV11-3 with TRBJ2-5, with D hard to call. Germline loops: CDR1 SGHNT, CDR2 YENEEA. V dropped 1 base and J dropped 2 bases, with 8 bases sitting between them. The CDR3 is 14 residues long. The CDR3 coding sequence is TGTGCCAGCAGCTTAGTGCTTAAACAAGAGACCCAGTACTTC. This sequence encodes CASSLVLKQETQYF.